There are a few counts of the clone carrying this TCR beta chain. Its matching antigen is unknown. The repertoire was sequenced with immunoSEQ multiplex PCR; TCRdb's copy has only in-frame clones and lacks some. The top ten hold roughly 7% of the sample, which has 150,000 to 200,000 clones, more than 80% seen once. The germline V gene has CDR1 SQVTM and CDR2 ANQGSEA. The CDR3 covers 13 residues. The V gene end was trimmed by 0 bases and the J gene end by 8 bases; junction bases not matched to a gene: 5. The data originate from a study of cytomegalovirus exposure and HLA in healthy donors. The study's findings and limits: The study labeled fewer than 200 TCR beta chains cytomegalovirus-associated.

The receptor's source is a man between 18 and 29 years old in good health and CMV-seropositive. The sample was PBMCs. The gene calls are TRBV29-1 and TRBJ1-2; 8 nucleotides match TRBD1. In DNA form, the CDR3 reads TGCAGCGTTGAAGATCAGGGGGCAGGAGGCTACACCTTC. Protein: CSVEDQGAGGYTF.